This section outlines one T cell receptor (beta chain) sequence together with its context. The entry originates in a study of cytomegalovirus exposure and HLA in healthy donors. CDR3 length: 15 residues. Germline V gene sequence: CDR1 SGDLS, CDR2 YYNGEE. Trimming at V came to 0 bases and at J to 4 bases, leaving 5 bases not matched to a gene. Primers: 60 Vbeta forward and 13 Jbeta reverse. Produced via immunoSEQ multiplex PCR; TCRdb's table is partial and in-frame only. The table lists roughly 120,000 clones, roughly four fifths of them singletons. V and J are TRBV9 and TRBJ2-5; the match to TRBD2 covers 8 bases. This sequence was found in a man over 45 in good health and CMV-seropositive. The sequenced sample consisted of PBMCs. The CDR3 DNA is TGTGCCAGCAGCGTAGGCCCAGCGGGGGCAGAGACCCAGTACTTC. Its translation: CASSVGPAGAETQYF.